Each of the 11 T cell receptor beta chains below was sequenced from the same sample in a study of metastatic and nonmetastatic thyroid tumors. No treatment of any kind had been given to any patient before thyroid surgery. TCRdb re-analyzed the PCR reads using MiXCR. The table records 85,000 to 95,000 clones, more than 13% of them present only once. The specimen sequenced was blood. The receptors derive from a female donor with papillary thyroid cancer or a benign thyroid nodule (not recorded which). Some clones in this sample may be carry-over from other donors' samples.

About this clone: It may be a read error: a sequence one base away is much more abundant. This same CDR3 is encoded by further DNA sequences in the sample. The rearrangement uses TRBV5-1 and TRBJ2-3, with 7 bases lining up with TRBD1. CDR3 size: 15 residues. Looked up from germline, CDR1 is SGHRS and CDR2 is YFSETQ. The chain's CDR3 is CASSLAGQSTDTQYF. The CDR3 DNA reads as TGCGCCAGCAGCTTGGCGGGACAGAGCACAGATACACAGTATTTT.

This clone was counted between two and nine times. A much larger clone lies one base from this, so it may be a read error. The V gene is TRBV6-6, the J gene TRBJ2-5; D may be TRBD2 (6 bases). Germline lookup yields CDR1 MNHNY and CDR2 SVGAGI (reference sequence). This CDR3 has 14 residues. The CDR3 nucleotides are TGTGCCAGCAGTTCCTCGGTGGGGGGAGAGATCCAGTACTTC. Translation gives CASSSSVGGEIQYF.

A remark on this clone: An end of the junction differs from the germline gene, which may be a read error. The chain recombines TRBV7-2 with TRBJ1-6; unclear D gene. The CDR3 is made up of 15 amino acids. Germline V lookup: CDR1 SGHTA, CDR2 FQGNSA. Written as DNA, the CDR3 is TGTGCCTGCAGCTTAGTAGACGGTGGGAATTCACACCTCCACTTT. Amino acid sequence: CACSLVDGGNSHLHF. Combining the CDR3 with reference TRBV7-2 and TRBJ1-6 gives the whole variable domain GAGVSQSPSNKVTEKGKDVELRCDPISGHTALYWYRQSLGQGLEFLIYFQGNSAPDKSGLPSDRFSAERTGGSVSTLTIQRTQQEDSAVYLCACSLVDGGNSHLHFGNGTRLTVT.

This clone appeared many times. The V gene is TRBV15, the J gene TRBJ1-2; 7 nucleotides agree with TRBD1. The V gene's germline CDR1 is LNHNV and CDR2 YYDKDF (reference sequence). Trimming cost V 5 bases and J 7 bases; bases outside gene matches: 4. There are 12 residues in the CDR3. For the CDR3, the DNA is TGTGCCACCAGCCCCGACAGGGCTGGCTACACCTTC. Translation: CATSPDRAGYTF.

In its sample, this clone was seen many times. The CDR3 region has the DNA TGTGCCTGGAGGGCGACAGGGCCGTCCTACGAGCAGTACTTC. Amino acid sequence: CAWRATGPSYEQYF. This chain links TRBV30 with TRBJ2-7; 7 bases fit TRBD1. CDR3 length: 14 residues. The germline V gene encodes CDR1 GTSNPN and CDR2 SVGIG (reference sequence). V was pared by 3 bases and J by 1 base, with 6 bases of the junction left unmatched.

This clone was recorded only once. Being one base from a much bigger clone, this may be a read error. As the CDR3 is not closed by the conserved phenylalanine or tryptophan, this likely results from a read error. The V call is TRBV19, the J call TRBJ2-3, with D tentatively TRBD2 (5 bases). This CDR3 region has 15 residues. The germline V gene has CDR1 LNHDA and CDR2 SQIVND (reference sequence). The germline V and J ends were trimmed by 5 bases and 6 bases, with 18 bases remaining between them. CDR3 DNA: TGTGCCAGTAGTGTTGATGGCGGACTCCCGGATACGCAGTATTTG. Translated: CASSVDGGLPDTQYL.

This clone was counted ten times or more. In the same sample, other DNA sequences code for this CDR3. The chain uses TRBV15 and TRBJ2-3; 7 positions match TRBD2. Germline CDR1 reads LNHNV; CDR2 reads YYDKDF (reference sequence). V was pared by 3 bases and J by 2 bases, with 14 bases of the junction left unmatched. The CDR3 runs 18 residues. The CDR3 sequence: CATSRPLTGGGTTDTQYF. The CDR3 DNA reads as TGTGCCACCAGCAGGCCCCTAACCGGCGGGGGAACCACAGATACGCAGTATTTT.

This clone appeared many times. This chain uses TRBV11-2 with TRBJ2-7; D remains ambiguous. V dropped 5 bases and J dropped 2 bases, with 10 bases sitting between them. Germline-derived CDR1 and CDR2 are SGHAT and FQNNGV. This CDR3 contains 13 residues. The CDR3 loop is CASSALTPYEQYF. The CDR3, as DNA: TGTGCCAGCAGCGCCCTTACACCCTACGAGCAGTACTTC.

Regarding this clone: The junction does not match germline at one end; this may be a read error. V usage is TRBV2 and J usage is TRBJ2-1; TRBD1 matches at 9 bases. The CDR3 is 19 amino acids. CDR1 and CDR2 from the germline V gene are SNHLY and FYNNEI. The chain's CDR3 is CANSGPGQGSSGAIDEQFF. The CDR3, as DNA: TGTGCCAACAGTGGGCCGGGACAGGGTTCCAGTGGGGCAATAGATGAGCAGTTCTTC.

This clone was observed at least ten times. The chain couples TRBV11-2 to TRBJ2-3, with TRBD1 matching 7 bases. Looked up from germline, CDR1 is SGHAT and CDR2 is FQNNGV. The CDR3 has 14 amino acids. The J segment lost 3 bases and the V segment lost 4 bases, leaving 4 bases of the junction unmatched. The chain's CDR3 is CASSYLQGTDTQYF. CDR3 sequence (DNA): TGTGCCAGCAGCTACTTACAGGGGACAGATACGCAGTATTTT. Looking up the rest from reference TRBV11-2 and TRBJ2-3 gives the full variable domain: EAGVAQSPRYKIIEKRQSVAFWCNPISGHATLYWYQQILGQGPKLLIQFQNNGVVDDSQLPKDRFSAERLKGVDSTLKIQPAKLEDSAVYLCASSYLQGTDTQYFGPGTRLTVL.

This clone has at least ten counts. The chain employs TRBV11-2 and TRBJ1-6; TRBD1 aligns across 9 bases. The CDR3 totals 15 residues. V lost 3 bases and J lost 6; bases outside the gene matches: 3. CDR1 and CDR2 (germline): SGHAT, FQNNGV. CDR3 in amino acids: CASSFRTGVNSPLHF. The DNA for the CDR3 is TGTGCCAGCAGCTTTAGGACAGGGGTTAATTCACCCCTCCACTTT. The full variable domain, its missing parts supplied by reference TRBV11-2 and TRBJ1-6, is EAGVAQSPRYKIIEKRQSVAFWCNPISGHATLYWYQQILGQGPKLLIQFQNNGVVDDSQLPKDRFSAERLKGVDSTLKIQPAKLEDSAVYLCASSFRTGVNSPLHFGNGTRLTVT.